The clone carrying this TCR beta chain was found once. What it recognizes is unknown. This record belongs to a study of OX40 agonist ivuxolimab in advanced cancers. Across the whole study: A male proportion of about 84% was recorded, with mean age around 62 years and range roughly 23 to 85. Partial responses, seen in three patients, involved one hepatocellular carcinoma and two cutaneous melanomas. Overall study findings and caveats: Mean expanded clone counts were higher in CD8+ than CD4+ T cells. Clonal expansion from baseline to week 6 occurred in both CD4+ and CD8+ T cells.

V lost 0 bases, J lost 6 bases, and 18 bases lay in between. The CDR3 has 16 amino acids. CDR1 and CDR2 from the germline V gene are MGHRA and YSYEKL. Here immunoSEQ multiplex PCR was the method, and the copy in TCRdb shows in-frame clones only, minus some. The table includes around 49,000 clones, over 65% detected once. The rearrangement uses TRBV4-1 and TRBJ2-7; the D call may be TRBD1 or TRBD2 (5 bases each). Sequenced here: CD4+ or CD8+ T cells sorted from blood, sampled in a trial of the OX40 agonist ivuxolimab. The sequence was collected from an adult with an advanced solid tumor such as melanoma, head and neck, liver or kidney cancer. The DNA of the CDR3 is TGCGCCAGCAGCCAAGATCCAGGTTGGGGGTCGGGCGAGCAGTACTTC. Translating gives CASSQDPGWGSGEQYF.